This T cell receptor beta chain was profiled in a study of memory CD4+ T cells and cytomegalovirus serostatus. This CDR3 has 13 residues. Germline-derived CDR1 and CDR2 are LGHNT and FRNRAP. The ends were cut back, 1 base at V and 5 bases at J, with 9 bases in the middle. Methods used by the authors: Out-of-frame sequences were removed, leaving around 2,000,000 distinct TCRbeta sequences. Some clones are missing from TCRdb's copy, which holds only in-frame ones; the method was immunoSEQ multiplex PCR. That table is the source of V, J and clone size, and D and trimming were worked out from the DNA. The table has tens of thousands of clones, roughly three quarters seen once. This clone showed up just once. Its antigen is currently unknown. Study-wide points: A US-trained random forest predicted CMV serostatus with median AUC around 0.91.

Single viable CD3+CD4+CD8-CD45RO+ cells were sorted as the memory CD4+ T cells. Donors' CMV status reflects serum IgG against pp150, pp28, p38, p52. The sequencing sample was made of memory CD4+ T cells from blood. The chain carries TRBV12-5 and TRBJ2-7, with D possibly being TRBD2 (5 bases). The clonotype comes from an adult in good health and CMV-seronegative. CDR3 bases: TGTGCTAGTGGTTTGGCCCTCGGGGACGAGCAGTACTTC. Its translation is CASGLALGDEQYF.